These 5 T cell receptor beta chains originate from one sample sequenced in a study of blood T cell repertoires in COVID-19. Profiled with immunoSEQ multiplex PCR; TCRdb holds only in-frame clones, not every one. The sample shows roughly 160,000 clones, more than 75% of them seen only once. Input material: peripheral blood. Receptors originate from a woman between 65 and 79 years old with COVID-19, enrolled during active disease.

The V call is TRBV6-5, the J call TRBJ1-1, with D uncertain. The germline V and J ends were trimmed by 4 bases and 2 bases, with 14 bases remaining between them. Germline loops: CDR1 MNHEY, CDR2 SVGAGI. This CDR3 is built from 15 residues. The CDR3 reads CASSSRSTGNTEAFF. The CDR3 coding sequence is TGTGCCAGCAGTTCCCGGAGTACCGGTAACACTGAAGCTTTCTTT.

The chain links TRBV5-5 to TRBJ2-3; D gene ambiguous. The CDR3 sequence is 16 residues long. Germline V lookup: CDR1 SGHKS, CDR2 YYEKEE (reference sequence). V was pared by 0 bases and J by 4 bases, with 15 bases between. The CDR3 DNA reads as TGTGCCAGCAGCTTGGACAGCTCTCTCGGCGCAGATACGCAGTATTTT. Translating gives CASSLDSSLGADTQYF.

The chain uses TRBV18 and TRBJ1-6; TRBD1 agrees at 10 bases. Trimming cost V 6 bases and J 9 bases; bases outside gene matches: 8. The CDR3 runs to 15 residues. Germline V gene sequence: CDR1 KGHSH, CDR2 LQKENI. DNA of the CDR3: TGTGCCAGCTCTCAAGGGACAGGGGAGGTTTCACCCCTCCACTTT. This encodes CASSQGTGEVSPLHF.

The chain recombines TRBV25-1 with TRBJ1-6; 7 nucleotides line up with TRBD1. This CDR3 is 17 amino acids long. The J segment lost 4 bases and the V segment lost 7 bases, leaving 13 bases of the junction unmatched. The germline V gene has CDR1 MGHDK and CDR2 SYGVNS. In DNA form, the CDR3 reads TGTGCCAGCACAAAAACGCTCACAGGGGATTATAATTCACCCCTCCACTTT. Encoded protein: CASTKTLTGDYNSPLHF. Full variable domain (remainder filled in from reference TRBV25-1 and TRBJ1-6): EADIYQTPRYLVIGTGKKITLECSQTMGHDKMYWYQQDPGMELHLIHYSYGVNSTEKGDLSSESTVSRIRTEHFPLTLESARPSHTSQYLCASTKTLTGDYNSPLHFGNGTRLTVT.

J is TRBJ2-3 and V is TRBV12-3 or TRBV12-4; D unclear. The CDR3 runs to 12 residues. The germline V and J ends were trimmed by 2 bases and 6 bases, with 6 bases remaining between them. The DNA for the CDR3 is TGTGCCAGCAGTTTATTCGGGGATACGCAGTATTTT. This codes for CASSLFGDTQYF.